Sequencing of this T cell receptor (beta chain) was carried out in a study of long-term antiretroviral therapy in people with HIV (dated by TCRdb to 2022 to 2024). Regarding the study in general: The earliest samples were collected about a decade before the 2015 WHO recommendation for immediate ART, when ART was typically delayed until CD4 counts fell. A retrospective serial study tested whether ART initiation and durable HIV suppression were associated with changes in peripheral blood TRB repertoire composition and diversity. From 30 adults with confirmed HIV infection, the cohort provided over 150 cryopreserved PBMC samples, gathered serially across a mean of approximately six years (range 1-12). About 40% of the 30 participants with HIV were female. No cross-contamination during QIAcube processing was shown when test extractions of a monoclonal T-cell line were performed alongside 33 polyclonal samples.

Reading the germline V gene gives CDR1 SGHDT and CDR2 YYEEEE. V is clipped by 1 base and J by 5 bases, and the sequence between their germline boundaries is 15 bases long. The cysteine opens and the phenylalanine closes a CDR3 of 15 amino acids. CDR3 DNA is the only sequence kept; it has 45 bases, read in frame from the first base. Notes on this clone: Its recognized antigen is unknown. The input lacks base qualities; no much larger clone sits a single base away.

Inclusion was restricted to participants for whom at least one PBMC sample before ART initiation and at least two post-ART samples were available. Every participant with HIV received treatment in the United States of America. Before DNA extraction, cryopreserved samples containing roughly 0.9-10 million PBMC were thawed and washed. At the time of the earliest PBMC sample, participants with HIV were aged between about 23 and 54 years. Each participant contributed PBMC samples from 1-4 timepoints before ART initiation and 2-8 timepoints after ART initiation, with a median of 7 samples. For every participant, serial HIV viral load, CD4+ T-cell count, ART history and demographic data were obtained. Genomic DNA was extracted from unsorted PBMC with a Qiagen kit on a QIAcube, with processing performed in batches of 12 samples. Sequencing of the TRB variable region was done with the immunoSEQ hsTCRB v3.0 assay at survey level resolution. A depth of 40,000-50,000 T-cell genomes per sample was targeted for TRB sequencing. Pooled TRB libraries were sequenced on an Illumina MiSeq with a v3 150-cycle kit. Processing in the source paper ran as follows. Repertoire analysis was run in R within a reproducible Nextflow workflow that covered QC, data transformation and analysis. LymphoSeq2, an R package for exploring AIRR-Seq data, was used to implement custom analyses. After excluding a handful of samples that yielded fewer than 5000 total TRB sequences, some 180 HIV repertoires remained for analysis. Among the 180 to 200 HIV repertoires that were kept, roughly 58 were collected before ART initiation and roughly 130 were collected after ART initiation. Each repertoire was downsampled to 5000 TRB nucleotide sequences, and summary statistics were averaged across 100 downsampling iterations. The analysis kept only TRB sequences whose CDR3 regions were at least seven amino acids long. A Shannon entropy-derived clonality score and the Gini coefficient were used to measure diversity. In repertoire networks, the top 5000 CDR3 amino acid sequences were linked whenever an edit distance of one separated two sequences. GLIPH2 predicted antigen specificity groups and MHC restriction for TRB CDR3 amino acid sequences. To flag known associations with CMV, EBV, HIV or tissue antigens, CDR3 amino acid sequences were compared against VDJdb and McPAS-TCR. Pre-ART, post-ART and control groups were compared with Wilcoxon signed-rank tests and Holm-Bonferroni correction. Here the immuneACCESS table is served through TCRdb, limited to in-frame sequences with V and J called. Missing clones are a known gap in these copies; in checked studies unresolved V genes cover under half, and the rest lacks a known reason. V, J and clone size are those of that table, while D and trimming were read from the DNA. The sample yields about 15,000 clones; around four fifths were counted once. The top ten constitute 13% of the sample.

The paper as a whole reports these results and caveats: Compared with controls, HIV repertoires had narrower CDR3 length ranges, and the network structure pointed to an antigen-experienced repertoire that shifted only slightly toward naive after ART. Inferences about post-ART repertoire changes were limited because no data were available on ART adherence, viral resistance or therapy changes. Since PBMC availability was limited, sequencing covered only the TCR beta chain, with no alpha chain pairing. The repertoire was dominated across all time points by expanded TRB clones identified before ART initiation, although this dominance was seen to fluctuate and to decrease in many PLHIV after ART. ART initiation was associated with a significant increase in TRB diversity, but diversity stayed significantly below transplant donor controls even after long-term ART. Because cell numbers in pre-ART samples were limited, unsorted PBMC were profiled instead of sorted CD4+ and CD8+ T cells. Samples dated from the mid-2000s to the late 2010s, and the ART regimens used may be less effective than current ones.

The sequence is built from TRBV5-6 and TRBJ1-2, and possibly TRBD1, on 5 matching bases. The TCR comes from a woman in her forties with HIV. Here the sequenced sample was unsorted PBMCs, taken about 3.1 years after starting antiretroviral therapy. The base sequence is TGTGCCAGCAGCTTGAATCCGGTTCAGGGATATGGCTACACCTTC. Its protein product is CASSLNPVQGYGYTF.